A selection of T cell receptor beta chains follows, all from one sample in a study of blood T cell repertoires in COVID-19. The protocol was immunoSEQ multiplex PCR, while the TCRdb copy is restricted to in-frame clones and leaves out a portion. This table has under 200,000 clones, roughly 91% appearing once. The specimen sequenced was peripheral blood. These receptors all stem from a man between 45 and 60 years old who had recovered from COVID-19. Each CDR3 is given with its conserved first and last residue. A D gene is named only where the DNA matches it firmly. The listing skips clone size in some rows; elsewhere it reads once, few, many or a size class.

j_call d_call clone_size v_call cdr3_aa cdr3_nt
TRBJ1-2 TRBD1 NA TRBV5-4 CASSARDRSPYGYTF TGTGCCAGCAGCGCAAGGGACAGGAGCCCCTATGGCTACACCTTC
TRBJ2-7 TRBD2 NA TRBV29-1 CSAYRSAGGLRSYEQYF TGCAGCGCCTATAGGTCAGCGGGGGGCCTCCGATCCTACGAGCAGTACTTC
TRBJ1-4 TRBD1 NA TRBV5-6 CASSWGRQGGEKLFF TGTGCCAGCAGCTGGGGTCGACAGGGGGGAGAAAAACTGTTTTTT
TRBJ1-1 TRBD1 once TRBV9 CASSAPGQGEAFF TGTGCCAGCAGCGCTCCGGGACAGGGTGAAGCTTTCTTT
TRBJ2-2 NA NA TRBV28 CASSPGTPPVELFF TGTGCCAGCAGCCCCGGGACACCACCAGTGGAGCTGTTTTTT
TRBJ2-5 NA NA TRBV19 CASSQLQGGSATQYF TGTGCCAGTAGTCAGCTACAGGGTGGGTCGGCGACCCAGTACTTC
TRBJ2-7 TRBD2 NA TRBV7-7 CASSLDWGGNSVGEQYF TGTGCCAGCAGCTTAGATTGGGGGGGTAATTCTGTTGGGGAGCAGTACTTC
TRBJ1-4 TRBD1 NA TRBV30 CAWEDRVELFF TGTGCCTGGGAGGACAGGGTCGAACTGTTTTTT
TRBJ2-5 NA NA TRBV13 CASSLDRRAPGETQYF TGTGCCAGCAGCTTAGACCGTCGGGCCCCAGGGGAGACCCAGTACTTC
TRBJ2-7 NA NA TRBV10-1 CASSESGRGNEQYF TGCGCCAGCAGTGAGTCGGGAAGGGGGAACGAGCAGTACTTC
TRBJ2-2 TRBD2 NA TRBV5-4 CASSRTASGLTGELFF TGTGCCAGCAGCCGGACGGCTAGCGGACTCACCGGGGAGCTGTTTTTT
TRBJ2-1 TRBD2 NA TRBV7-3 CASSLQASGLDEQFF TGTGCCAGCAGCTTACAGGCTAGCGGGTTAGATGAGCAGTTCTTC
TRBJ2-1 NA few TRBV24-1 CATSDRGHPRGNEQFF TGTGCCACCAGTGATCGGGGACACCCGAGGGGCAATGAGCAGTTCTTC
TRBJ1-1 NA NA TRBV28 CASSSGSRGMNTEAFF TGTGCCAGCAGTTCGGGCAGTAGGGGTATGAACACTGAAGCTTTCTTT
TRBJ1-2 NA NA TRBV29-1 CSVHDSPYGYTF TGCAGCGTTCACGACAGTCCTTATGGCTACACCTTC
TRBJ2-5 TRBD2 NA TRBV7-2 CASSLRASGGAGETQYF TGTGCCAGCAGCTTACGGGCTAGCGGGGGGGCCGGGGAGACCCAGTACTTC
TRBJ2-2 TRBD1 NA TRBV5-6 CASSSTGAGTGELFF TGTGCCAGCAGCTCAACAGGGGCGGGCACCGGGGAGCTGTTTTTT
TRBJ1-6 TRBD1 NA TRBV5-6 CASSSLRDRGYNSPLHF TGTGCCAGCAGTTCTCTGCGGGACAGGGGTTATAATTCACCCCTCCACTTT
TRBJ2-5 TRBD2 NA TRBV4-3 CASSQDLGLGVIETQYF TGCGCCAGCAGCCAAGATCTAGGACTAGGAGTGATCGAGACCCAGTACTTC
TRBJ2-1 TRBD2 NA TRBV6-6 CASSRLAGQYNEQFF TGTGCCAGCAGTCGACTAGCGGGGCAGTACAATGAGCAGTTCTTC
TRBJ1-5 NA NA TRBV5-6 CASSPWGLSNQPQHF TGTGCCAGCAGCCCCTGGGGGCTGAGCAATCAGCCCCAGCATTTT
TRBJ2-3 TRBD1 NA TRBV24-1 CATSDFPGQGDTQYF TGTGCCACCAGTGATTTCCCCGGACAGGGAGATACGCAGTATTTT
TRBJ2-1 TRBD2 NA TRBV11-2 CASRGLAGRSSYNEQFF TGTGCCAGCAGGGGACTAGCGGGGAGAAGCTCCTACAATGAGCAGTTCTTC
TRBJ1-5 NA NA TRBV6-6 CASSPEGQPQHF TGTGCCAGCAGTCCTGAGGGTCAGCCCCAGCATTTT
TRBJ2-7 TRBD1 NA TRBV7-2 CASSLVVWTGGSEQYF TGTGCCAGCAGCTTAGTGGTGTGGACAGGGGGCAGTGAGCAGTACTTC
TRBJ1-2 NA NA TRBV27 CASSDHPGQPKGNGYTF TGTGCCAGCAGCGACCACCCAGGACAGCCGAAGGGTAATGGCTACACCTTC
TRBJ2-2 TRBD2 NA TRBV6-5 CASSGAGGKSGELFF TGTGCCAGCAGCGGGGCGGGAGGGAAAAGCGGGGAGCTGTTTTTT
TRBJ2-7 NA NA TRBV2 CASSDIRVGPSPYEQYF TGTGCCAGCAGTGATATTAGGGTGGGGCCATCCCCCTACGAGCAGTACTTC
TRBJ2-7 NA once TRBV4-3 CASSQVRVTGEQYF TGCGCCAGCAGCCAAGTGAGGGTGACGGGCGAGCAGTACTTC
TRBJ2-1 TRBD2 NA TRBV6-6 CASIGTSEVRNEQFF TGTGCCAGCATAGGGACTAGCGAGGTGCGGAATGAGCAGTTCTTC
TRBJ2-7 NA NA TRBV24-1 CATSDSRGVYEQYF TGTGCCACCAGTGATTCCAGGGGGGTCTACGAGCAGTACTTC
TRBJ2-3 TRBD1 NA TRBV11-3 CASSLSWGQGGSDTQYF TGTGCCAGCAGCTTATCCTGGGGACAGGGGGGATCAGATACGCAGTATTTT
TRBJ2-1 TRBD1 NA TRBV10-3 CAISAGGPYNEQFF TGTGCCATCAGTGCAGGGGGCCCCTACAATGAGCAGTTCTTC
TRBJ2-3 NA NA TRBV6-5 CASQRRGRSTDTQYF TGTGCCAGCCAACGGAGGGGAAGGAGCACAGATACGCAGTATTTT
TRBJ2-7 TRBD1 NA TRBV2 CASSGRDSGPYEQYF TGTGCCAGCAGTGGCCGGGACAGTGGCCCTTACGAGCAGTACTTC
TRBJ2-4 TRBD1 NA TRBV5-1 CASSYGQGRNIQYF TGCGCCAGCAGCTATGGACAGGGGCGAAACATTCAGTACTTC
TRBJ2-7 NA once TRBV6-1 CASSEQGTFSNEQYF TGTGCCAGCAGTGAGCAGGGGACGTTCTCTAACGAGCAGTACTTC
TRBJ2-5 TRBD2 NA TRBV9 CASSVLAGGPQETQYF TGTGCCAGCAGCGTATTGGCGGGGGGACCCCAAGAGACCCAGTACTTC
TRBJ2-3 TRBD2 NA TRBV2 CASSALGGSTDTQYF TGTGCCAGCAGCGCGTTGGGCGGGAGTACAGATACGCAGTATTTT
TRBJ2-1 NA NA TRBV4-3 CASSQKGGNEQFF TGCGCCAGCAGCCAGAAAGGGGGAAATGAGCAGTTCTTC
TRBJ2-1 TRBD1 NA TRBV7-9 CASSNAGGASYNEQFF TGTGCCAGCAGCAACGCAGGGGGTGCCTCCTACAATGAGCAGTTCTTC
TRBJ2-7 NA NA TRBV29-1 CSVLFQGWEYEQYF TGCAGCGTTTTGTTTCAAGGTTGGGAGTACGAGCAGTACTTC
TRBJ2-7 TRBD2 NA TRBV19 CASSMLAGAGEQYF TGTGCCAGTAGTATGCTAGCGGGGGCAGGGGAGCAGTACTTC
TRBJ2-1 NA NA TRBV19 CASSIGGYNEQFF TGTGCCAGTAGTATAGGAGGATACAATGAGCAGTTCTTC
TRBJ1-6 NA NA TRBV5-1 CASSFSGSYNSPLHF TGCGCCAGCAGCTTTTCGGGCTCCTATAATTCACCCCTCCACTTT
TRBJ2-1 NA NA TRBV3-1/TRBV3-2 CASSQEPGLSYNEQFF TGTGCCAGCAGCCAAGAACCGGGTCTTTCCTACAATGAGCAGTTCTTC
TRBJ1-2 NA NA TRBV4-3 CASSRQGGYVGGYTF TGCGCCAGCAGCCGTCAGGGAGGGTATGTCGGTGGCTACACCTTC
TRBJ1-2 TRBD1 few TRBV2 CASIADRANYGYTF TGTGCCAGCATAGCGGACAGGGCTAACTATGGCTACACCTTC
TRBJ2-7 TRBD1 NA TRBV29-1 CSVGGGQGAFEQYF TGCAGCGTTGGTGGGGGACAGGGGGCGTTCGAGCAGTACTTC
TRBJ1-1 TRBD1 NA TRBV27 CASSLLTRDRGANTEAFF TGTGCCAGCAGTTTATTAACCCGGGACAGGGGAGCCAACACTGAAGCTTTCTTT
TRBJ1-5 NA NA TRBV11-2 CASSPGHRVSNQPQHF TGTGCCAGCAGCCCAGGCCACAGGGTTAGCAATCAGCCCCAGCATTTT
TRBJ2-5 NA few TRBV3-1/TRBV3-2 CASSQWASATGETQYF TGTGCCAGCAGCCAATGGGCTAGCGCCACGGGAGAGACCCAGTACTTC
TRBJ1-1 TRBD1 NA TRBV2 CASSVGGGKAEAFF TGTGCCAGCAGTGTTGGAGGGGGCAAGGCTGAAGCTTTCTTT
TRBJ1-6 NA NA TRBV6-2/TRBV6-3 CASSPNYFNSPLHF TGTGCCAGCAGTCCGAACTACTTTAATTCACCCCTCCACTTT
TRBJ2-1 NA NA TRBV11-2 CASSQGSLAAYNEQFF TGTGCCAGCAGCCAAGGGAGTTTAGCGGCGTACAATGAGCAGTTCTTC